This entry features one T cell receptor beta chain sequence. These data originate in a study of T cell responses to AZD1222 COVID-19 vaccine. Profiled with immunoSEQ multiplex PCR; TCRdb holds only in-frame clones, not every one. Of approximately 79,000 clones in the sample, 75% to 90% were seen once. The source material was peripheral blood, sampled on day 0 of AZD1222 vaccination. The receptor comes from an adult in good health.

In nucleotides, the CDR3 is TGTGCCAGTAGTGATAGCGGGACGTCCTACAATGAGCAGTTCTTC. It codes for CASSDSGTSYNEQFF. V gene TRBV19 combines with J gene TRBJ2-1, with 8 bases lining up with TRBD2. J was trimmed by 1 base and V by 5 bases; bases with no gene match: 4. The CDR3 loop spans 15 amino acids. Per the germline V gene, CDR1 is LNHDA and CDR2 is SQIVND (reference sequence).